These 6 T cell receptor beta chains originate from one sample sequenced in a study of T-cell reconstitution after alpha-beta-depleted transplantation in children. Unique molecular identifiers tagged the TCRbeta library. Using its own MiXCR run on the PCR reads, TCRdb lists one record per CDR3 protein. The sample consists of hundreds of thousands of distinct CDR3 sequences, under 15% of them appearing once. This sample comprised PBMCs, mostly from graft donor cells, obtained 360 days after TCRalphabeta/CD19-depleted stem cell transplant. These receptors all stem from a male patient younger than 18 who had a stem cell transplant for acute myeloid leukemia, so the T cells may come from the graft donor.

In its sample, this clonotype was seen many times. This chain uses TRBV28 with TRBJ2-7; no definite D call. CDR1 and CDR2 from the germline V gene are MDHEN and SYDVKM. This CDR3 has 12 residues. V gave up 3 bases and J gave up 2 bases, with 5 bases separating them. The CDR3 DNA reads as TGTGCCAGCAGTTTCTGGGCCTACGAGCAGTACTTC. Its translation is CASSFWAYEQYF. The complete variable domain, with remaining parts taken from reference TRBV28 and TRBJ2-7, reads DVKVTQSSRYLVKRTGEKVFLECVQDMDHENMFWYRQDPGLGLRLIYFSYDVKMKEKGDIPEGYSVSREKKERFSLILESASTNQTSMYLCASSFWAYEQYFGPGTRLTVT.

V and J are TRBV10-3 and TRBJ2-5, with TRBD1 as a possible D gene (6 bases). Germline CDR1 is ENHRY and CDR2 is SYGVKD. The CDR3 extends over 13 amino acids. V was trimmed by 6 bases and J by 1 base, leaving 9 bases between them. CDR3 amino acids: CAIRQGGQETQYF. DNA for the CDR3: TGTGCCATCAGGCAAGGGGGCCAAGAGACCCAGTACTTC.

This clonotype occurred many times. CDR3 bases: TGTGCCACCAGCGCGGTTGTGAACACCGGGGAGCTGTTTTTT. This codes for CATSAVVNTGELFF. The rearrangement joins TRBV15 to TRBJ2-2; D unresolved. Trimming shortened V by 5 bases and J by 1 base, and 8 bases separated the two germline ends. CDR3 size: 14 residues. Germline V gene sequence: CDR1 LNHNV, CDR2 YYDKDF (reference sequence).

This clonotype was seen more than once but under ten times. The chain uses TRBV7-9 and TRBJ2-5, with 7 bases lining up with TRBD1. This CDR3 spans 15 amino acids. The germline V gene has CDR1 SEHNR and CDR2 FQNEAQ (reference sequence). The trim removed 5 bases at V and 7 bases at J, leaving 13 bases unmatched. CDR3 loop: CASSAPGRPGGTQYF. The CDR3 DNA is TGTGCCAGCAGCGCCCCGGGACGGCCAGGGGGGACCCAGTACTTC.

This clonotype was recorded many times. The V gene is TRBV20-1, the J gene TRBJ2-5, with D possibly being TRBD1 or TRBD2 (5 bases each). The CDR3 has 12 amino acids. The germline V gene has CDR1 DFQATT and CDR2 SNEGSKA (reference sequence). V gave up 4 bases and J gave up 0 bases, with 6 bases separating them. DNA of the CDR3: TGCAGTGCTACGGGACACCAAGAGACCCAGTACTTC. Translated, it gives CSATGHQETQYF.

This clonotype appeared a few times. This sequence joins TRBV27 and TRBJ2-5; 13 nucleotides match TRBD2. The J segment lost 2 bases and the V segment lost 6 bases, leaving 12 bases of the junction unmatched. The CDR3 runs to 18 residues. The germline V gene has CDR1 MNHEY and CDR2 SMNVEV (reference sequence). In nucleotides, the CDR3 is TGTGCCAGCAGGGGGCCGGGACTAGCGGGAAATGGGCAAGAGACCCAGTACTTC. It yields the protein CASRGPGLAGNGQETQYF.